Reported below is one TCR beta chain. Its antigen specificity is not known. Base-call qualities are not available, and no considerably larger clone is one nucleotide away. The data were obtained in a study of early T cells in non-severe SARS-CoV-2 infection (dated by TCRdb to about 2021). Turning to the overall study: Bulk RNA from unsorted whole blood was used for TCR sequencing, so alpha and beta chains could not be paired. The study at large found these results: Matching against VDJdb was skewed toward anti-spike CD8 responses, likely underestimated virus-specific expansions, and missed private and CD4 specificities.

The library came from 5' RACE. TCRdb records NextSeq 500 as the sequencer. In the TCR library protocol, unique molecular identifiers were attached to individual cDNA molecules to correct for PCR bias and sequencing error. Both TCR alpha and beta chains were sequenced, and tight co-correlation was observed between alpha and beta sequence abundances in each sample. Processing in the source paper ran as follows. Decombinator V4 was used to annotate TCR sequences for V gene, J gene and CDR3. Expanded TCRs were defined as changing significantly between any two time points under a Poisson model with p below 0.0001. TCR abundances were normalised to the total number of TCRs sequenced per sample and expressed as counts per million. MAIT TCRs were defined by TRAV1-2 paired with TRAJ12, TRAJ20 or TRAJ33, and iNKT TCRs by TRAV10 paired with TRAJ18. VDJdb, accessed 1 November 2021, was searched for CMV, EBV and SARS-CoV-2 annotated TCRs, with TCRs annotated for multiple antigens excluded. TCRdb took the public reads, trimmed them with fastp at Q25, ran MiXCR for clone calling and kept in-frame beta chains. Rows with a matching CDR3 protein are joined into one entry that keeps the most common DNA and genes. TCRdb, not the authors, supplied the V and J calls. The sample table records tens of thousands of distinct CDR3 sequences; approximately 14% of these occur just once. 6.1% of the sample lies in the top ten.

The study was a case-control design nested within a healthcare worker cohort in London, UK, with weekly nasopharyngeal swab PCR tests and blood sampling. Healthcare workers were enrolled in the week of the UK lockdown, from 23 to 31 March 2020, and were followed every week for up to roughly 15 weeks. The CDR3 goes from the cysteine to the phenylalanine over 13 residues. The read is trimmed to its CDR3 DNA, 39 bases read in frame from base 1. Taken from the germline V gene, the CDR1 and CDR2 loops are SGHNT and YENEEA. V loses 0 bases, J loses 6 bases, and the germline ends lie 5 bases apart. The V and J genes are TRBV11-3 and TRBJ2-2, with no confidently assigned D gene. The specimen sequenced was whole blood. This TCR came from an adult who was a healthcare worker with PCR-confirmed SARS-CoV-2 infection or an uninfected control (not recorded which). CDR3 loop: CASSLDRPGELFF. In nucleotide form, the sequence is TGTGCCAGCAGCTTAGATCGGCCCGGGGAGCTGTTTTTT.